What follows are 30 T cell receptor beta chains derived from one specimen sequenced in a study of T cell responses to AZD1222 COVID-19 vaccine. Method: immunoSEQ multiplex PCR; TCRdb's copy keeps in-frame clones and lacks some. The sample contains 120,000 to 150,000 clones, 92% of which appear only once. The sequencing used peripheral blood, collected on day 0 of AZD1222 vaccination. These receptors were obtained from an adult in good health.

The chain joins TRBV19 to TRBJ1-2; 8 bases match TRBD1. The V gene's germline CDR1 is LNHDA and CDR2 SQIVND (reference sequence). The CDR3 runs to 13 residues. V was pared by 5 bases and J by 6 bases, with 5 bases of the junction left unmatched. CDR3 loop: CASSLLTGDGYTF. CDR3 nucleotide sequence: TGTGCCAGTAGTCTATTGACAGGGGATGGCTACACCTTC. The entire variable domain, with the rest obtained from reference TRBV19 and TRBJ1-2, is as follows: DGGITQSPKYLFRKEGQNVTLSCEQNLNHDAMYWYRQDPGQGLRLIYYSQIVNDFQKGDIAEGYSVSREKKESFPLTVTSAQKNPTAFYLCASSLLTGDGYTFGSGTRLTVV.

The sample holds one count of this clone. The CDR3 nucleotides read TGTGCCAGCAGCTTAGGTATCCTCAACACTGAAGCTTTCTTT. It is translated as CASSLGILNTEAFF. The rearrangement uses TRBV11-2 and TRBJ1-1; no reliable D call. The V gene lost 1 base and the J gene lost 2 bases, with 8 bases spanning the gap. The CDR3 length is 14 residues. CDR1 and CDR2 (germline): SGHAT, FQNNGV.

J is TRBJ1-1 and V is TRBV10-3, with D unclear. From germline, CDR1 is ENHRY and CDR2 SYGVKD. This CDR3 region has 15 residues. The germline V and J ends were trimmed by 5 bases and 1 base, with 14 bases remaining between them. CDR3 coding DNA: TGTGCCATCAGTAAGACCGACGCTCAGAACACTGAAGCTTTCTTT. Translating it yields CAISKTDAQNTEAFF.

The genes are TRBV5-5 and TRBJ1-4; D remains ambiguous. V lost 0 bases, J lost 0 bases, and 6 bases lay in between. The CDR3 is made up of 15 amino acids. From germline, CDR1 is SGHKS and CDR2 YYEKEE (reference sequence). The CDR3 region is CASSLAVSTNEKLFF. The CDR3 DNA follows: TGTGCCAGCAGCTTGGCCGTCTCAACTAATGAAAAACTGTTTTTT.

The chain recombines TRBV9 with TRBJ2-1; 8 bases align to TRBD2. This CDR3 comprises 17 residues. V shed 2 bases and J 5 bases; nucleotides not matched to a gene: 12. Germline CDR1 is SGDLS and CDR2 is YYNGEE. CDR3 nucleotides: TGTGCCAGCAGCGTTAATTGGGGCGGGAGGAGTAACAATGAGCAGTTCTTC. Translating gives CASSVNWGGRSNNEQFF.

V is TRBV6-1 and J is TRBJ1-1, with TRBD1 matching over 10 bases. With V trimmed by 0 bases and J by 11 bases, 6 bases remained unmatched. The CDR3 spans 14 residues. In germline, CDR1 is MNHNS, CDR2 SASEGT. CDR3 residues: CASSEAGGTGDAFF. Here the CDR3 DNA reads TGTGCCAGCAGTGAAGCAGGCGGGACAGGGGACGCTTTCTTT.

The genes are TRBV28 and TRBJ1-2; unclear D gene. The germline gives CDR1 MDHEN, CDR2 SYDVKM. V was clipped by 7 bases and J by 6 bases, with 18 bases between them. There are 14 residues in the CDR3. The CDR3 protein is CASTTPGVPNGYTF. The CDR3 DNA reads as TGTGCCAGCACCACCCCTGGGGTGCCGAATGGCTACACCTTC.

The J gene is TRBJ1-2, the V gene TRBV6-5, with no clear D. This CDR3 comprises 13 residues. Per germline, CDR1 MNHEY and CDR2 SVGAGI. V lost 5 bases and J lost 3, with 10 bases in between. Written as DNA, the CDR3 is TGTGCCAGCAGTCTTACGGAGGACTATGGCTACACCTTC. Translating gives CASSLTEDYGYTF.

The chain combines TRBV16 with TRBJ1-5; D not resolved. CDR3 size: 15 residues. The ends were cut back, 1 base at V and 1 base at J, with 8 bases in the middle. Germline V gene data show CDR1 as KGHSY and CDR2 as FQNENV. CDR3 nucleotide sequence: TGTGCCAGCAGCCAATTACAGAAAAGCAATCAGCCCCAGCATTTT. Translated, it gives CASSQLQKSNQPQHF.

The chain couples TRBV3-1 (or the pseudogene TRBV3-2) to TRBJ2-7; TRBD2 aligns across 7 bases. The CDR3 is 14 residues long. With 3 bases clipped from V and 7 bases from J, the junction kept 9 bases outside the gene matches. Germline V gene sequence: CDR1 LGHDT, CDR2 YNNKEL (reference sequence). The CDR3 here is CASSHPGLPREQYF. The DNA of the CDR3 is TGTGCCAGCAGCCACCCGGGACTACCGAGGGAGCAGTACTTC.

Here the CDR3 reads CASQIEMGAEQYF. In nucleotides, the CDR3 is TGTGCCAGCCAGATTGAAATGGGGGCCGAGCAGTACTTC. The rearrangement uses TRBV5-5 and TRBJ2-7, with D tentatively TRBD1 (6 bases). V was cut by 7 bases and J by 6 bases, with 17 bases left in between. The germline V gene has CDR1 SGHKS and CDR2 YYEKEE (reference sequence). The CDR3 length is 13 residues.

The J gene is TRBJ1-3, the V gene TRBV29-1; possible D gene TRBD1, 5 bases. The CDR3 has 13 residues. V dropped 4 bases and J dropped 4 bases, with 11 bases sitting between them. The germline CDR1 and CDR2 sequences are SQVTM and ANQGSEA. Here the CDR3 reads CSVGQGSGNTIYF. The CDR3 coding sequence is TGCAGCGTTGGGCAGGGTTCGGGAAACACCATATATTTT.

The rearrangement links TRBV5-1 to TRBJ2-1; possible D gene TRBD1, 6 bases. The germline V gene encodes CDR1 SGHRS and CDR2 YFSETQ. The V gene lost 3 bases and the J gene lost 0 bases, with 10 bases spanning the gap. The CDR3 runs to 15 residues. In nucleotides, the CDR3 is TGCGCCAGCAGCTCGCAGGGGAGCTCCTACAATGAGCAGTTCTTC. The encoded protein is CASSSQGSSYNEQFF.

This clone was counted a single time. The chain recombines TRBV3-1 (or the pseudogene TRBV3-2) with TRBJ1-6; a weak D match, TRBD1 (6 bases). Germline-derived CDR1 and CDR2 are LGHDT and YNNKEL (reference sequence). This CDR3 spans 19 amino acids. Trimming took 0 bases from V and 7 from J, leaving 22 bases between them. The CDR3 bases are TGTGCCAGCAGCCAAGATTTCGTCGGGGCAGGGGTGATGAATTCACCCCTCCACTTT. Its translation is CASSQDFVGAGVMNSPLHF.

The chain couples TRBV6-6 to TRBJ1-6; D unresolved. The CDR3 has 15 residues. The V gene's germline CDR1 is MNHNY and CDR2 SVGAGI (reference sequence). The ends were cut back, 0 bases at V and 7 bases at J, with 10 bases in the middle. DNA of the CDR3: TGTGCCAGCAGTTACTCAGGAGAAACCAATTCACCCCTCCACTTT. Its translation: CASSYSGETNSPLHF.

V is TRBV9 and J is TRBJ1-2; D may be TRBD1 (6 bases). The length of the CDR3 is 14 residues. V lost 4 bases and J 8 bases, leaving 18 bases between the germline ends. CDR1 SGDLS and CDR2 YYNGEE come from the germline V gene. CDR3 in DNA: TGTGCCAGCAGCTCAAACCGGGACATCGTAGGCTACACCTTC. The encoded protein is CASSSNRDIVGYTF.

The chain's CDR3 is CASAGTSGYEQYF. For the CDR3, the DNA is TGTGCCAGCGCCGGGACTAGCGGCTACGAGCAGTACTTC. This sequence joins TRBV6-5 and TRBJ2-7; TRBD2 aligns across 11 bases. Per germline, CDR1 MNHEY and CDR2 SVGAGI. Unmatched junction bases numbered 3, after V lost 8 bases and J lost 3 bases. The CDR3 is 13 residues long.

The rearrangement uses TRBV30 and TRBJ1-1; D perhaps matches TRBD1 (6 bases). The CDR3 has 14 residues. The ends were cut back, 2 bases at V and 4 bases at J, with 14 bases in the middle. CDR1 GTSNPN and CDR2 SVGIG come from the germline V gene (reference sequence). The CDR3 region is CAWSPLGGSTEAFF. The CDR3 coding sequence is TGTGCCTGGAGTCCCCTTGGGGGCAGCACTGAAGCTTTCTTT.

This sequence joins TRBV7-2 and TRBJ1-4; D is unclear. V lost 6 bases, J lost 8 bases, and 10 bases lay in between. CDR3 size: 12 residues. The germline V gene has CDR1 SGHTA and CDR2 FQGNSA. The DNA of the CDR3 is TGTGCCAGCAGAGGTTCTGGGGAAAAACTGTTTTTT. Residues: CASRGSGEKLFF.

The CDR3 is CASSPRIGQGYTF. CDR3 bases: TGTGCCAGCAGTCCACGTATAGGACAAGGCTACACCTTC. The gene calls are TRBV6-6 and TRBJ1-2, with a tentative D call TRBD1 (5 bases). V gave up 5 bases and J gave up 8 bases, with 15 bases separating them. This CDR3 spans 13 amino acids. Germline CDR1 reads MNHNY; CDR2 reads SVGAGI (reference sequence).

The chain carries TRBV7-2 and TRBJ2-3; D call uncertain. Trimming took 1 base from V and 3 from J, leaving 14 bases between them. This CDR3 is 16 amino acids long. The germline CDR1 and CDR2 sequences are SGHTA and FQGNSA. The CDR3 here is CASSLGAGSRTDTQYF. The CDR3 region has the DNA TGTGCCAGCAGCTTAGGGGCAGGTTCTAGGACAGATACGCAGTATTTT.

Only one count was recorded for this clone. The gene calls are TRBV6-2 or TRBV6-3 and TRBJ2-3; D uncertain. Trimming left V 5 bases short and J 5 bases short, with 5 bases between. The CDR3 sequence is 11 residues long. Per the germline V gene, CDR1 is MNHEY and CDR2 is SVGEGT. CDR3 in DNA: TGTGCCAGCAGTCGGCAAGATACGCAGTATTTT. It encodes CASSRQDTQYF.

The J gene is TRBJ1-2, the V gene TRBV4-3; D possibly corresponds to TRBD1 (5 bases). Germline V CDR1 and CDR2: LGHNA, YSLEER. Deletions cut 0 bases from V and 2 bases from J, with 13 bases between. CDR3 length: 16 residues. In nucleotides, the CDR3 is TGCGCCAGCAGCCAAGACGGGAGGGACCCGAACTATGGCTACACCTTC. Its translation is CASSQDGRDPNYGYTF.

This clone was detected once. J is TRBJ2-7 and V is TRBV25-1, with 7 bases lining up with TRBD2. The CDR3 is 15 amino acids. J lost 0 bases, V lost 3 bases, and 5 bases had no gene match. Germline V lookup: CDR1 MGHDK, CDR2 SYGVNS. The CDR3 sequence: CASSDEGDYSYEQYF. The CDR3 coding sequence is TGTGCCAGCAGTGATGAAGGGGACTACTCCTACGAGCAGTACTTC.

The sample holds one count of this clone. This chain joins TRBV5-4 and TRBJ2-1, with D possibly called TRBD1 or TRBD2 (5 bases each). There are 15 residues in the CDR3. Germline-derived CDR1 and CDR2 are SGHNT and YYREEE (reference sequence). Trimming left V 5 bases short and J 3 bases short, with 15 bases between. CDR3 loop: CASRRDRFRYNEQFF. DNA of the CDR3: TGTGCCAGCAGACGGGACCGATTCCGCTACAATGAGCAGTTCTTC.

J is TRBJ2-1 and V is TRBV5-1; TRBD2 matches 12 bases. Germline loops: CDR1 SGHRS, CDR2 YFSETQ. The CDR3 is made up of 16 amino acids. J lost 3 bases, V lost 2 bases, and 3 bases had no gene match. DNA for the CDR3: TGCGCCAGCAGCTTCACTAGCGGGGGGTTCTACAATGAGCAGTTCTTC. This encodes CASSFTSGGFYNEQFF.

A few counts support this clone. The chain has TRBV10-3 and TRBJ1-5; D might be TRBD1 (5 bases). The V and J ends lost 4 bases and 2 bases respectively, with 15 bases between them. Germline CDR1 ENHRY, CDR2 SYGVKD. This CDR3 is 16 amino acids long. The CDR3: CAISGGTVSGNQPQHF. The CDR3 DNA sequence: TGTGCCATCAGTGGGGGGACCGTATCGGGCAATCAGCCCCAGCATTTT.

V gene TRBV7-6 combines with J gene TRBJ2-1; TRBD2 agrees at 7 bases. The CDR3 length is 13 residues. Germline assignment: CDR1 SGHVS and CDR2 FNYEAQ. The V and J ends lost 5 bases and 7 bases, in that order; junction bases with no gene match: 5. CDR3 sequence: CASSPAAGNEQFF. CDR3 bases: TGTGCCAGCAGCCCCGCAGCGGGGAATGAGCAGTTCTTC.

CDR3 nucleotides: TGTGCCAGCAGGGAGACAGGGGGCATCGGAGGCTACACCTTC. Translation: CASRETGGIGGYTF. This chain links TRBV6-5 with TRBJ1-2; 10 bases fit TRBD1. J was trimmed by 8 bases and V by 6 bases; bases with no gene match: 9. Per germline, CDR1 MNHEY and CDR2 SVGAGI. This CDR3 spans 14 amino acids.

This clone was counted a single time. The V gene is TRBV6-4, the J gene TRBJ2-3; 7 bases line up with TRBD1. J gave up 0 bases and V 0 bases, and 3 bases lay outside the gene matches. Germline V gene sequence: CDR1 MRHNA, CDR2 SNTAGT. The CDR3 runs to 16 residues. The CDR3 loop is CASSDSGTASTDTQYF. The CDR3 region has the DNA TGTGCCAGCAGTGACTCCGGGACAGCTAGCACAGATACGCAGTATTTT.